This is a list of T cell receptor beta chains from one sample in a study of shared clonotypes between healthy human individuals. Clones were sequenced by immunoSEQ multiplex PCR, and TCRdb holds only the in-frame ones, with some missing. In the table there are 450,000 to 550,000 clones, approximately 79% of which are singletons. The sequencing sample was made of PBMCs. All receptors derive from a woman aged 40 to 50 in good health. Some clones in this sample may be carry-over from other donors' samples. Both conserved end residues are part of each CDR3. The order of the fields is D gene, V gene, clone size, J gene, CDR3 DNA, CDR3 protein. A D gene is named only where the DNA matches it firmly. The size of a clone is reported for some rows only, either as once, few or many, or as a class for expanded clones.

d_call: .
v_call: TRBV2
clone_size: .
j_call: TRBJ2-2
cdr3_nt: TGTGCCAGCCGGGCCCGGTTAGACGGGGAGCTGTTTTTT
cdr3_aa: CASRARLDGELFF

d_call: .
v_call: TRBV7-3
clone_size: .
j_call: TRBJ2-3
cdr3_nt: TGTGCCAGCAGCTTAGGTCCGAGGGGCACAGATACGCAGTATTTT
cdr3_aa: CASSLGPRGTDTQYF

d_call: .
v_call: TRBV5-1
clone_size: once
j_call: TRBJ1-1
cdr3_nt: TGCGCCAGCAGCTTTGGAGACATGAGCACTGAAGCTTTCTTT
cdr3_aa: CASSFGDMSTEAFF

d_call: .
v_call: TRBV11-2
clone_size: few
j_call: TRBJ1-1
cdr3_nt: TGTGCCAGCAGCCTCCTCCAGGAGTATCTACCGAACACTGAAGCTTTCTTT
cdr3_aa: CASSLLQEYLPNTEAFF

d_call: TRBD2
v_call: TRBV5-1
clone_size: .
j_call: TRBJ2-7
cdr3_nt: TGCGCCAGCAGCTGGGGACTAGCGGACGTCGGGTCCTACGAGCAGTACTTC
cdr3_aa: CASSWGLADVGSYEQYF

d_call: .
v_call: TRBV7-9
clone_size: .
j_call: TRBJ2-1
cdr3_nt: TGTGCCAGCAGCTTGCAGCGATATTCCCACAATGAGCAGTTCTTC
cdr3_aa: CASSLQRYSHNEQFF

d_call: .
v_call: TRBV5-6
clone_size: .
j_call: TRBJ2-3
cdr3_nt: TGTGCCAGCAGCGGGAGCACCCCAGATACGCAGTATTTT
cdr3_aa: CASSGSTPDTQYF

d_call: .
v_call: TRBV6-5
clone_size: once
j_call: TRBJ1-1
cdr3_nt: TGTGCCAGCAGTTACTCGTTCGGCTACACTGAAGCTTTCTTT
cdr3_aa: CASSYSFGYTEAFF

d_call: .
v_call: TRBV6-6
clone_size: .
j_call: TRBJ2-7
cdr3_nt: TGTGCCAGCAGTTACTCGACCAGGGTCGAGCAGTACTTC
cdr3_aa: CASSYSTRVEQYF

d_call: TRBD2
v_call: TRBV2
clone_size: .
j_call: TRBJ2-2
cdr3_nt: TGTGCCAGCAGAGTGGGACTAAATACGAACACCGGGGAGCTGTTTTTT
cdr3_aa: CASRVGLNTNTGELFF

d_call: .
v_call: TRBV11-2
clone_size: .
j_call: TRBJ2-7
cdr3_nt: TGTGCCAGCAGCCTGCAGGGGGGGGGCGCCGGATACGAGCAGTACTTC
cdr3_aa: CASSLQGGGAGYEQYF

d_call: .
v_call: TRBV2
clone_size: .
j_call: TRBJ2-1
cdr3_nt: TGTGCCAGCAGGAAAACCGGGACTGTATCCTACAATGAGCAGTTCTTC
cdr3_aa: CASRKTGTVSYNEQFF

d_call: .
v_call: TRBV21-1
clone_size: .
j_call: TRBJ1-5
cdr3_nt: TGTGCCAGCAGCCCTCAGGGTTTTCAGCCCCAGCATTTT
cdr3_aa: CASSPQGFQPQHF